This T cell receptor (beta chain) was found in a study of blood T cell repertoires in COVID-19. About the study: Acute-phase and convalescent COVID-19 samples originated in the United States, Italy and Spain. From T cells, B-cell-depleted T cells, or PBMCs came the material, which was cDNA or gDNA.

CDR3 length equals 14 residues. The ends were cut back, 7 bases at V and 0 bases at J, with 13 bases in the middle. Germline CDR1 and CDR2: SGHTS and YDEGEE. As handled by the study authors: Quantification of nucleated cells was approximated via reference gene primer amplification. Libraries were prepared by immunoSEQ multiplex PCR; TCRdb keeps only in-frame clonotypes and omits some of them. Clone size and V and J calls were adopted from that table, with D and trimming inferred from the DNA. The sample comprises 220,000 or so clones, roughly nine tenths of which are singletons, and roughly 3% rests with the top ten.

The specimen sequenced was PBMCs or T cells enriched from blood (not recorded which). The sequence came from a woman between 18 and 29 years old in a cohort exposed to, infected with or recovered from COVID-19 (not recorded which). The genes are TRBV5-8 and TRBJ1-1; possibly TRBD1 for D (5 bases). The CDR3 DNA sequence: TGTGCCAGCGGAAAAGGGGTCCTGAACACTGAAGCTTTCTTT. Protein product: CASGKGVLNTEAFF.